A selection of T cell receptor beta chains follows, all from one sample in a study of blood T cell repertoires in COVID-19. Measured with immunoSEQ multiplex PCR; TCRdb has only the in-frame clones, and not every one. This table has more than 55,000 clones, about nine tenths appearing once. Material: peripheral blood. All receptors come from an elderly woman with acute or convalescent COVID-19. CDR3s include the opening cysteine and the closing phenylalanine or tryptophan. D genes are given only for firm matches. Clone size is stated in some rows and not others, as once, few, many or a class when expanded.

j_gene	abundance	v_gene	d_gene	CDR3aa	CDR3nt
TRBJ1-2	.	TRBV12-3/TRBV12-4	TRBD1	CASSSTGAYGYTF	TGTGCCAGCAGCTCTACAGGGGCCTATGGCTACACCTTC
TRBJ2-7	few	TRBV24-1	TRBD1	CATSAGQGYEQYF	TGTGCCACCAGTGCTGGACAGGGCTACGAGCAGTACTTC
TRBJ2-1	.	TRBV5-1	TRBD1	CASSETGQGSGNEQFF	TGCGCCAGCAGCGAGACGGGACAGGGGTCTGGGAATGAGCAGTTCTTC
TRBJ1-6	.	TRBV28	TRBD1	CASSFPGQGLNSPLHF	TGTGCCAGCAGTTTTCCCGGACAGGGGCTTAATTCACCCCTCCACTTT
TRBJ1-6	.	TRBV28	.	CASSLRSGVSPLHF	TGTGCCAGCAGTTTAAGGTCAGGGGTTTCACCCCTCCACTTT
TRBJ2-7	.	TRBV9	TRBD2	CASSVEGTSGGRYEQYF	TGTGCCAGCAGCGTAGAGGGGACTAGCGGGGGTAGGTACGAGCAGTACTTC
TRBJ2-3	.	TRBV15	.	CATSRDLAGAGDTQYF	TGTGCCACCAGCAGAGATTTGGCAGGGGCAGGGGATACGCAGTATTTT
TRBJ1-4	.	TRBV7-9	TRBD1	CASSLSAGTAFEELFF	TGTGCCAGCAGCTTATCAGCAGGGACAGCCTTTGAGGAACTGTTTTTT
TRBJ1-5	.	TRBV4-1	.	CASSQESTGGQPQHF	TGCGCCAGCAGCCAAGAATCGACTGGTGGCCAGCCCCAGCATTTT
TRBJ2-3	few	TRBV7-3	.	CASSRFGGTDTQYF	TGTGCCAGCAGCCGATTTGGAGGCACAGATACGCAGTATTTT
TRBJ2-3	.	TRBV7-3	TRBD2	CASSSGLATDTQYF	TGTGCCAGCAGCTCTGGACTAGCCACAGATACGCAGTATTTT
TRBJ1-2	.	TRBV7-9	TRBD1	CASSSSGTEKTYGYTF	TGTGCCAGCAGTTCTTCCGGGACAGAGAAGACCTATGGCTACACCTTC
TRBJ2-5	once	TRBV19	TRBD2	CASSMRTGRPQETQYF	TGTGCCAGTAGCATGCGGACCGGGAGGCCACAAGAGACCCAGTACTTC
TRBJ1-5	.	TRBV6-5	.	CASELPEASNQPQHF	TGTGCCAGCGAACTCCCGGAAGCGAGCAATCAGCCCCAGCATTTT
TRBJ2-1	.	TRBV6-2/TRBV6-3	.	CASSYSQGILYNEQFF	TGTGCCAGCAGTTACTCGCAGGGGATCCTCTACAATGAGCAGTTCTTC
TRBJ2-5	.	TRBV12-3/TRBV12-4	.	CASSTRLQETQYF	TGTGCCAGCAGTACACGACTCCAAGAGACCCAGTACTTC
TRBJ2-3	.	TRBV5-1	TRBD2	CASSQGTGLAGGDTQYF	TGCGCCAGCAGCCAAGGAACGGGACTAGCGGGGGGAGATACGCAGTATTTT